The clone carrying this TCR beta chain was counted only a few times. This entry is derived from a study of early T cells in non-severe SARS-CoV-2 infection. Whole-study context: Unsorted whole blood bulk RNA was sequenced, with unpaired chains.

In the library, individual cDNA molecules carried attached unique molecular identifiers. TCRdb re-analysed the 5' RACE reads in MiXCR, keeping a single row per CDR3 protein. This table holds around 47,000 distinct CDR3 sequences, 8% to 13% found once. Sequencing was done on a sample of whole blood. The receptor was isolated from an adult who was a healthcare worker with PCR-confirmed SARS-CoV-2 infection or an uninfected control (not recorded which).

CDR3 coding DNA: TGTGCCAGCAGGTGGGACAGTCAAAACATTCAGTACTTC. Translating it yields CASRWDSQNIQYF. The chain has TRBV7-2 and TRBJ2-4; 7 bases are shared with TRBD1. The trim removed 6 bases at V and 5 bases at J, leaving 4 bases unmatched. CDR1 and CDR2 from the germline V gene are SGHTA and FQGNSA. The CDR3 consists of 13 residues.